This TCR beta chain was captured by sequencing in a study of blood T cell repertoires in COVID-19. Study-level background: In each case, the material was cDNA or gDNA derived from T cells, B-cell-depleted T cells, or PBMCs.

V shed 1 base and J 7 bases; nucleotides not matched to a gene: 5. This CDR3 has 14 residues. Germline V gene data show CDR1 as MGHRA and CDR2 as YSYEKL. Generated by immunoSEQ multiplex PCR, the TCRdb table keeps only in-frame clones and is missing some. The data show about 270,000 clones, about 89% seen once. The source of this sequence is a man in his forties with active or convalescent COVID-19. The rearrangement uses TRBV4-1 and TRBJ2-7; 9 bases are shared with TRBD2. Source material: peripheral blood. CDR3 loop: CASSQVAGDGEQYF. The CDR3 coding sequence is TGCGCCAGCAGCCAAGTAGCGGGAGATGGAGAGCAGTACTTC.